This entry lists 12 T cell receptor beta chains sequenced from one sample in a study of T cells expressing NK-cell markers. TCRdb re-analyzed the 5' RACE reads; it lists each CDR3 protein once, without DNA. The sample shows about 410,000 distinct CDR3 sequences, and about 10% sits with its ten largest clones. Sequencing was performed on blood T cells: a sorted CD56 or NKG2C T cell subset, CD4+ or CD8+ T cells, or bulk PBMC T cells (not recorded which). The receptors originated from a woman aged 45-60 years in good health.

V usage is TRBV4-1 and J usage is TRBJ2-3; TCRdb's D call, TRBD1, is unchecked because there is no DNA. The CDR3 loop spans 15 amino acids. Germline V CDR1 and CDR2: MGHRA, YSYEKL. CDR3 amino acids: CASSRTGSFTDTQYF.

The CDR3 sequence is CASSYRLPYNEQFF. The J gene is TRBJ2-1, the V gene TRBV6-5. The CDR3 length is 14 residues. Germline loops: CDR1 MNHEY, CDR2 SVGAGI.

The chain joins TRBV5-1 to TRBJ2-7; as DNA is missing, the TRBD1 call by TCRdb cannot be tested. This CDR3 spans 14 amino acids. The germline V gene encodes CDR1 SGHRS and CDR2 YFSETQ. The CDR3 is CASSLTGGTYEQYF.

The chain combines TRBV20-1 with TRBJ2-1; TCRdb reports TRBD1, a call that lacks DNA to check it against. CDR3 length equals 14 residues. Germline V gene data show CDR1 as DFQATT and CDR2 as SNEGSKA (reference sequence). CDR3: CSAQGSGSYNEQFF.

V is TRBV28 and J is TRBJ1-5; TCRdb's D call of TRBD1 is untestable without DNA. Germline-derived CDR1 and CDR2 are MDHEN and SYDVKM. This CDR3 comprises 14 residues. The CDR3: CASSFRQGDQPQHF.

The chain uses TRBV20-1 and TRBJ1-6; TCRdb picks TRBD1, but there is no DNA to check that call. CDR3 length equals 15 residues. Germline CDR1 is DFQATT and CDR2 is SNEGSKA (reference sequence). This CDR3 is CSAPSGSFANSPLHF.

This chain links TRBV12-3 or TRBV12-4 with TRBJ2-1; TCRdb outputs TRBD2, but without DNA this stays unchecked. CDR3 size: 16 residues. CDR3 loop: CASSRGGGTAYNEQFF.

The chain is built from TRBV28 and TRBJ1-6; with no DNA, the TCRdb D assignment of TRBD1 cannot be verified. The CDR3 totals 16 residues. Germline V lookup: CDR1 MDHEN, CDR2 SYDVKM. The CDR3 here is CASSSDSGLYNSPLHF.

The chain couples TRBV20-1 to TRBJ2-3; the D gene TCRdb calls, TRBD1, cannot be checked with no DNA. This CDR3 region has 12 residues. CDR1 and CDR2 (germline): DFQATT, SNEGSKA (reference sequence). CDR3 protein: CSMDRRTDTQYF.

This sequence joins TRBV11-1 and TRBJ2-3; TCRdb indicates TRBD2, and absent DNA this call remains unverified. Germline-derived CDR1 and CDR2 are SGHAT and FQDESV (reference sequence). The CDR3 runs 16 residues. Here the CDR3 reads CASSFLTSGSSDTQYF.

V usage is TRBV29-1 and J usage is TRBJ1-3; TCRdb's assignment of TRBD1 cannot be checked, as there is no DNA. The CDR3 is 12 residues long. CDR1 and CDR2 (germline): SQVTM, ANQGSEA. Here the CDR3 reads CSVTDSGNTIYF.

The rearrangement uses TRBV20-1 and TRBJ2-3; TCRdb lists TRBD2, though no DNA is available to test this call. Germline assignment: CDR1 DFQATT and CDR2 SNEGSKA (reference sequence). The CDR3 has 17 amino acids. The CDR3 sequence is CSARDPWDGLSTDTQYF.